These 2 T cell receptor beta chains were all obtained from the same sample, sequenced in a study of T cells after yellow fever vaccination. TCRdb processed the 5' RACE reads anew with MiXCR; each CDR3 protein has one entry. The data contain more than 300,000 distinct CDR3 sequences, approximately 11% of them singletons. Sequences were derived from CD4+ T cells sorted from PBMCs, sampled 45 days after the yellow fever booster vaccination. The origin of the receptors is a young man who received the YFV17D yellow fever vaccine.

This clonotype was counted between two and nine times. The chain carries TRBV20-1 and TRBJ2-1, with 7 bases aligning to TRBD2. The CDR3 extends over 14 amino acids. J was trimmed by 10 bases and V by 3 bases; bases with no gene match: 12. Germline-derived CDR1 and CDR2 are DFQATT and SNEGSKA (reference sequence). The CDR3 sequence is CSARIAGYNGEQFF. The CDR3 DNA follows: TGCAGTGCTAGGATAGCGGGCTACAATGGGGAGCAGTTCTTC.

This clonotype has more than one count but fewer than ten. The rearrangement uses TRBV5-6 and TRBJ2-7; 7 bases map to TRBD1. CDR1 is SGHDT, CDR2 YYEEEE, per germline. The CDR3 has 13 residues. Unmatched junction bases numbered 1, after V lost 1 base and J lost 3 bases. The CDR3 here is CASSLYRGYEQYV. CDR3 bases: TGTGCCAGCAGCTTGTACAGGGGCTACGAGCAGTACGTC.